This record concerns one T cell receptor (beta chain) sequence. Antigen unknown. The V and J ends lost 0 bases and 5 bases respectively, with 13 bases between them. Per the germline V gene, CDR1 is SNHLY and CDR2 is FYNNEI. The CDR3 loop spans 16 amino acids. Primers: 60 Vbeta forward and 13 Jbeta reverse. Repertoires were generated with immunoSEQ multiplex PCR, while TCRdb's copy carries only in-frame clones and drops some. The table has fewer than 150,000 clones, 60% to 80% seen once. The sample comes from a study of cytomegalovirus exposure and HLA in healthy donors. General study findings and limits: In a later analysis, TCR beta V- and J-gene trimming showed a link to a missense DCLRE1C variant. The study designated 150 or so TCR beta chains cytomegalovirus-associated.

This clonotype was obtained from a man aged 45-65 years in good health and CMV-seronegative. The V gene is TRBV2, the J gene TRBJ2-2; D is undetermined. Sequences were obtained from PBMCs. The DNA of the CDR3 is TGTGCCAGCAGTGAAGCGCGGTTTACTGGGACCGGGGAGCTGTTTTTT. It specifies CASSEARFTGTGELFF.